One sample yielded the 28 T cell receptor beta chains listed below, sequenced in a study of T cell responses to AZD1222 COVID-19 vaccine. Data came from immunoSEQ multiplex PCR; TCRdb stores just in-frame clones and leaves some out. The profile shows more than 95,000 clones, 80% to 90% of them singletons. The specimen comprised peripheral blood, sampled on day 0 of AZD1222 vaccination. The receptors derive from an adult in good health.

The rearrangement joins TRBV10-3 to TRBJ2-6; no firm D call. There are 16 residues in the CDR3. The V end lost 5 bases, the J end lost 0 bases, and 11 bases lay between the germline ends. Germline loops: CDR1 ENHRY, CDR2 SYGVKD. This CDR3 reads CAISLLPDSGANVLTF. CDR3 DNA: TGTGCCATCAGTCTTCTCCCCGACTCTGGGGCCAACGTCCTGACTTTC.

DNA of the CDR3: TGCAGCGTTGTTGGGACAGGGTGGGCTCAGCCCCAGCATTTT. The encoded protein is CSVVGTGWAQPQHF. The V and J genes are TRBV29-1 and TRBJ1-5, with 9 nucleotides matching TRBD1. Germline CDR1 reads SQVTM; CDR2 reads ANQGSEA. J lost 6 bases, V lost 4 bases, and 7 bases had no gene match. The CDR3 is 14 residues long.

CDR3 DNA: TGTGCCAGCAGCTCTGTGGGCGGCCTTAGCTCCTACAATGAGCAGTTCTTC. It codes for CASSSVGGLSSYNEQFF. The V and J genes are TRBV7-2 and TRBJ2-1; the D is unclear. CDR1 is SGHTA, CDR2 FQGNSA, per germline. This CDR3 has 17 amino acids. V lost 4 bases, J lost 0 bases, and 16 bases lay in between.

The genes are TRBV7-9 and TRBJ2-7; 9 nucleotides match TRBD2. The CDR3 is 19 amino acids. The trim removed 2 bases at V and 3 bases at J, leaving 17 bases unmatched. Germline assignment: CDR1 SEHNR and CDR2 FQNEAQ (reference sequence). Here the CDR3 DNA reads TGTGCCAGCAGCTTAAGCTGGCCCGTCGCGGGAGGGCCTGTCTACGAGCAGTACTTC. Translated: CASSLSWPVAGGPVYEQYF.

The V gene is TRBV3-1 (or the pseudogene TRBV3-2), the J gene TRBJ1-6, with D hard to call. This CDR3 has 18 amino acids. Trimming removed 7 bases from V and 7 bases from J, with 26 bases in between. Germline V CDR1 and CDR2: LGHDT, YNNKEL (reference sequence). Here the CDR3 DNA reads TGTGCCAGCACCAATTTCGTCAGTTCAGCGGGAGCCAATTCACCCCTCCACTTT. This translates into CASTNFVSSAGANSPLHF.

This clone has only one observation. The chain carries TRBV19 and TRBJ2-1, with unresolved D. V gave up 3 bases and J gave up 0 bases, with 9 bases separating them. This CDR3 spans 15 amino acids. CDR1 LNHDA and CDR2 SQIVND come from the germline V gene (reference sequence). The CDR3 is CASSMGISSYNEQFF. The CDR3 DNA follows: TGTGCCAGTAGTATGGGGATAAGCTCCTACAATGAGCAGTTCTTC.

The CDR3 coding sequence is TGTGCCATCAGTGTATCGGTGGGAGCGTACGAGCAGTACTTC. This translates into CAISVSVGAYEQYF. This chain connects TRBV10-3 to TRBJ2-7, with a possible D match to TRBD2 (5 bases). CDR1 is ENHRY and CDR2 is SYGVKD in the germline V gene. V lost 4 bases and J lost 4, with 14 bases in between. The CDR3 runs to 14 residues.

The chain recombines TRBV12-3 or TRBV12-4 with TRBJ1-2; D might be TRBD1 (5 bases). This CDR3 region has 12 residues. V gave up 4 bases and J gave up 12 bases, with 15 bases separating them. The CDR3 here is CASSSGGRENTF. The CDR3 DNA reads as TGTGCCAGCAGTTCCGGCGGCAGGGAGAACACCTTC.

This clone has just one count. The V call is TRBV27, the J call TRBJ2-7; D uncertain. The CDR3 totals 14 residues. CDR1 and CDR2 from the germline V gene are MNHEY and SMNVEV (reference sequence). V gave up 5 bases and J gave up 0 bases, with 11 bases separating them. The CDR3: CASSRERASYEQYF. Here the CDR3 DNA reads TGTGCCAGCAGTCGCGAGAGAGCCTCCTACGAGCAGTACTTC.

J is TRBJ1-4 and V is TRBV30; D might be TRBD1 (6 bases). The CDR3 spans 14 residues. Germline CDR1 is GTSNPN and CDR2 is SVGIG (reference sequence). Trimming shortened V by 0 bases and J by 3 bases, and 8 bases separated the two germline ends. DNA for the CDR3: TGTGCCTGGAGTGTACAGGGCGCTAATGAAAAACTGTTTTTT. Protein sequence: CAWSVQGANEKLFF.

This rearrangement joins TRBV7-6 to TRBJ1-1; TRBD1 might be the D (5 bases). Germline V lookup: CDR1 SGHVS, CDR2 FNYEAQ. The CDR3 length is 13 residues. V was pared by 1 base and J by 4 bases, with 7 bases between. For the CDR3, the DNA is TGTGCCAGCAGCTTAGATAGGGGCACTGAAGCTTTCTTT. It encodes CASSLDRGTEAFF.

The gene calls are TRBV6-1 and TRBJ2-3; D uncertain. Trimming pared 2 bases from V and 1 base from J, leaving 4 bases between. This CDR3 contains 13 residues. Looked up from germline, CDR1 is MNHNS and CDR2 is SASEGT. CDR3 amino acids: CASSEPGTDTQYF. The CDR3 DNA reads as TGTGCCAGCAGTGAACCCGGCACAGATACGCAGTATTTT.

The chain uses TRBV12-3 or TRBV12-4 and TRBJ2-1; D gene uncertain. The CDR3 totals 11 residues. Trimming pared 5 bases from V and 7 bases from J, leaving 6 bases between. CDR3 nucleotides: TGTGCCAGCAGTATACAAAATGAGCAGTTCTTC. It is translated as CASSIQNEQFF.

The chain employs TRBV5-1 and TRBJ1-1; TRBD1 aligns across 8 bases. Germline V gene lookup returns CDR1 SGHRS and CDR2 YFSETQ. This CDR3 contains 13 residues. The ends lost 4 bases at V and 5 bases at J; junction bases unmatched: 4. The CDR3: CASSLDRDTEAFF. The DNA for the CDR3 is TGCGCCAGCAGCCTGGACAGGGATACTGAAGCTTTCTTT.

The chain recombines TRBV11-3 with TRBJ1-2, with D perhaps TRBD1 (6 bases). Looked up from germline, CDR1 is SGHNT and CDR2 is YENEEA. Trimming removed 5 bases from V and 8 bases from J, with 21 bases in between. The CDR3 is 15 residues long. The CDR3 protein is CASSPRGAGAFGYTF. The CDR3, as DNA: TGTGCCAGCAGCCCAAGGGGGGCAGGCGCCTTCGGCTACACCTTC.

V gene TRBV6-5 combines with J gene TRBJ1-2; D may be TRBD1 (5 bases). The CDR3 has 14 amino acids. CDR1 is MNHEY, CDR2 SVGAGI, per germline. Deletions cut 2 bases from V and 8 bases from J, with 15 bases between. The CDR3 DNA reads TGTGCCAGCAGTTACCTGACATCCGGGGGGGGCTACACCTTC. Translation: CASSYLTSGGGYTF.

The genes are TRBV5-1 and TRBJ2-7; 9 bases match TRBD1. The junction had 2 bases not matched to a gene; V was cut back by 0 bases and J by 1 base. The CDR3 runs to 15 residues. Germline assignment: CDR1 SGHRS and CDR2 YFSETQ. The CDR3 region has the DNA TGCGCCAGCAGCTTGGATGGGACAGGGTCCTACGAGCAGTACTTC. This translates into CASSLDGTGSYEQYF.

The chain joins TRBV7-9 to TRBJ2-3; no reliable D call. Trimming took off 5 bases at V and 0 bases at J, with 15 bases between the two ends. CDR3 size: 16 residues. Germline V gives CDR1 SEHNR, CDR2 FQNEAQ (reference sequence). The CDR3 is CASSPRVTSSTDTQYF. The DNA for the CDR3 is TGTGCCAGCAGCCCCCGAGTAACCAGTAGCACAGATACGCAGTATTTT.

V is TRBV27 and J is TRBJ2-6; D ambiguous. Germline V gene sequence: CDR1 MNHEY, CDR2 SMNVEV (reference sequence). The CDR3 has 15 amino acids. The V and J ends lost 3 bases and 4 bases respectively, with 10 bases between them. This CDR3 reads CASSLEPLGANVLTF. CDR3 in DNA: TGTGCCAGCAGTTTGGAACCCCTCGGGGCCAACGTCCTGACTTTC. The whole variable domain, filled in from reference TRBV27 and TRBJ2-6, reads EAQVTQNPRYLITVTGKKLTVTCSQNMNHEYMSWYRQDPGLGLRQIYYSMNVEVTDKGDVPEGYKVSRKEKRNFPLILESPSPNQTSLYFCASSLEPLGANVLTFGAGSRLTVL.

This rearrangement joins TRBV13 to TRBJ2-3; no firm D call. This CDR3 comprises 14 residues. Germline V gene lookup returns CDR1 PRHDT and CDR2 FYEKMQ (reference sequence). Trimming pared 1 base from V and 3 bases from J, leaving 8 bases between. This chain's CDR3 is CASSLAHTTDTQYF. CDR3 in DNA: TGTGCCAGCAGCTTAGCCCACACGACAGATACGCAGTATTTT. Drawing the rest from reference TRBV13 and TRBJ2-3, the complete variable domain is AAGVIQSPRHLIKEKRETATLKCYPIPRHDTVYWYQQGPGQDPQFLISFYEKMQSDKGSIPDRFSAQQFSDYHSELNMSSLELGDSALYFCASSLAHTTDTQYFGPGTRLTVL.

Only one count was recorded for this clone. The gene calls are TRBV7-8 and TRBJ1-1; D is unresolved. The germline V gene encodes CDR1 SGHVS and CDR2 FQNEAQ. V lost 2 bases and J lost 0, with 10 bases in between. This CDR3 spans 15 amino acids. The CDR3 DNA reads TGTGCCAGCAGCTTACTCGGACGGCTGAACACTGAAGCTTTCTTT. Translating gives CASSLLGRLNTEAFF. Filled out from reference TRBV7-8 and TRBJ1-1, the complete variable domain reads GAGVSQSPRYKVAKRGQDVALRCDPISGHVSLFWYQQALGQGPEFLTYFQNEAQLDKSGLPSDRFFAERPEGSVSTLKIQRTQQEDSAVYLCASSLLGRLNTEAFFGQGTRLTVV.

The rearrangement uses TRBV7-6 and TRBJ2-7; 9 bases align to TRBD1. The CDR3 extends over 15 amino acids. V gave up 1 base and J gave up 6 bases; unmatched junction bases: 7. Per germline, CDR1 SGHVS and CDR2 FNYEAQ. In DNA form, the CDR3 reads TGTGCCAGCAGCTTAGAATCGGGACAGGGAGGCGAGCAGTACTTC. This encodes CASSLESGQGGEQYF. Full variable domain (rest looked up from reference TRBV7-6 and TRBJ2-7): GAGVSQSPRYKVTKRGQDVALRCDPISGHVSLYWYRQALGQGPEFLTYFNYEAQQDKSGLPNDRFSAERPEGSISTLTIQRTEQRDSAMYRCASSLESGQGGEQYFGPGTRLTVT.

The rearrangement joins TRBV3-1 (or the pseudogene TRBV3-2) to TRBJ1-6; unclear D gene. V was clipped by 3 bases and J by 8 bases, with 11 bases between them. CDR3 length equals 14 residues. Germline V lookup: CDR1 LGHDT, CDR2 YNNKEL (reference sequence). DNA of the CDR3: TGTGCCAGCAGCCAGTCAGGAGTGGATTCACCCCTCCACTTT. Protein sequence: CASSQSGVDSPLHF.

The V call is TRBV28, the J call TRBJ1-2, with D possibly TRBD1 on 6 matching bases. V gave up 5 bases and J gave up 4 bases, with 8 bases separating them. CDR3 length: 12 residues. Looked up from germline, CDR1 is MDHEN and CDR2 is SYDVKM. The DNA for the CDR3 is TGTGCCAGCAGTCGGACAGCCTATGGCTACACCTTC. It is translated as CASSRTAYGYTF.

The genes are TRBV2 and TRBJ2-2, with D possibly TRBD1 on 5 matching bases. Trimming left V 7 bases short and J 3 bases short, with 9 bases between. The CDR3 is 13 amino acids. CDR1 and CDR2 (germline): SNHLY, FYNNEI. This CDR3 reads CASNRQYTGELFF. The DNA for the CDR3 is TGTGCCAGCAATAGACAGTACACCGGGGAGCTGTTTTTT.

This chain joins TRBV5-1 and TRBJ2-3; 11 bases fit TRBD2. CDR1 SGHRS and CDR2 YFSETQ come from the germline V gene. J was trimmed by 4 bases and V by 4 bases; bases with no gene match: 11. The CDR3 contains 17 residues. CDR3 coding DNA: TGCGCCAGCAGCCAGGGCGCATCTAGCGGGGGGTCAGATACGCAGTATTTT. This encodes CASSQGASSGGSDTQYF.

The CDR3 bases are TGTGCCGGCAACAGGAGGACAGTTGGGGATACGCAGTATTTT. Amino acids: CAGNRRTVGDTQYF. The V call is TRBV27, the J call TRBJ2-3; tentative D call: TRBD1 (6 bases). The germline gives CDR1 MNHEY, CDR2 SMNVEV (reference sequence). The CDR3 has 14 amino acids. V was pared by 11 bases and J by 6 bases, with 21 bases between.

CDR3 coding DNA: TGTGCCAGCAGCTCCCTCGGGGGGACGAACACCGGGGAGCTGTTTTTT. Protein: CASSSLGGTNTGELFF. V gene TRBV7-6 combines with J gene TRBJ2-2; 7 bases match TRBD2. The germline CDR1 and CDR2 sequences are SGHVS and FNYEAQ. The CDR3 is 16 amino acids. With 4 bases clipped from V and 0 bases from J, the junction kept 5 bases outside the gene matches.